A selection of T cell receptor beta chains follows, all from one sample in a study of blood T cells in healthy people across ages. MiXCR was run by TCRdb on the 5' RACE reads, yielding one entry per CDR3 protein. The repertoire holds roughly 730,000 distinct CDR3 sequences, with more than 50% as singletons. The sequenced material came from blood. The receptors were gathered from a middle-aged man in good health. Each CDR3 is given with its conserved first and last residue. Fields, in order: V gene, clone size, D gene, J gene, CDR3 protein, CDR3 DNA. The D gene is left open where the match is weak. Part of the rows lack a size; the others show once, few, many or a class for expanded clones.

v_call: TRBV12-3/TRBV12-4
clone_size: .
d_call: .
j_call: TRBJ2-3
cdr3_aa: CASSLARLSTDTQYF
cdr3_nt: TGTGCCAGCAGTTTAGCTAGACTCAGCACAGATACGCAGTATTTT

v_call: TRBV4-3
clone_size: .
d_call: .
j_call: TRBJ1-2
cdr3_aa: CASSQDAGATNYGYTF
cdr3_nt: TGCGCCAGCAGCCAAGATGCAGGCGCAACTAACTATGGCTACACCTTC

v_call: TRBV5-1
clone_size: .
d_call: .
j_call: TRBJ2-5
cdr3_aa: CASSFASERETQYF
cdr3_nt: TGCGCCAGCAGCTTCGCTAGCGAACGAGAGACCCAGTACTTC

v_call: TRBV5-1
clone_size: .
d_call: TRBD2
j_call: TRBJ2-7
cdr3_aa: CASSVLAGGPLNEQYF
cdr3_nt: TGCGCCAGCAGCGTACTAGCGGGAGGGCCCCTCAACGAGCAGTACTTC

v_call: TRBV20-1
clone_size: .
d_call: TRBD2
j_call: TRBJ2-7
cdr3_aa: CSARILAREQYF
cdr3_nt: TGCAGTGCTAGGATACTAGCGCGCGAGCAGTACTTC

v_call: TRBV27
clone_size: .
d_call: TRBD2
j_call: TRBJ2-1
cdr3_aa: CASSQRGSYNEQFF
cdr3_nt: TGTGCCAGCAGCCAGCGGGGCTCCTACAATGAGCAGTTCTTC

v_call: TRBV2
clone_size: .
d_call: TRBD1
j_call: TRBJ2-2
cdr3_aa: CASSEQTPDRVANTGELFF
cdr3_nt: TGTGCCAGCAGTGAACAAACCCCTGACAGGGTTGCGAACACCGGGGAGCTGTTTTTT

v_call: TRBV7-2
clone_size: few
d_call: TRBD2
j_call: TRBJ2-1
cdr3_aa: CASSSVLAGSNEQFF
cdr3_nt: TGTGCCAGCAGCTCTGTCCTAGCGGGGAGCAATGAGCAGTTCTTC

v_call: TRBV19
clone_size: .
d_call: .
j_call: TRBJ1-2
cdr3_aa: CASHPASFYGYTF
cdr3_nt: TGTGCCAGTCATCCTGCCAGTTTCTATGGCTACACCTTC

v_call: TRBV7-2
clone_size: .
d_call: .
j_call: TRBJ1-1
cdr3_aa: CASSLLRAEAFF
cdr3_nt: TGTGCCAGCAGCTTATTAAGGGCTGAAGCTTTCTTT